This is a list of T cell receptor beta chains from one sample in a study of regulatory T cells in long-lasting Graves disease. In TCRdb, the multiplex PCR reads were re-called with MiXCR into one record per CDR3 protein. The data show 200,000 to 300,000 distinct CDR3 sequences, with around 21% seen just once and roughly 13% held by the top ten. This sample comprised peripheral blood mononuclear cells (PBMCs), obtained at new diagnosis, from a patient treated with antithyroid drugs. These receptors were obtained from a female donor with Graves disease. Both conserved end residues are part of each CDR3. A D gene is named only where the DNA matches it firmly. Size is omitted from some rows. Given values are once, few, many or a class for expanded clones.

TGTGCCAGCAGCTTAGACAGATACTACGAGCAGTACTTC	CASSLDRYYEQYF	TRBV7-2	TRBJ2-7	13	NA	many
TGTGCCAGCAGCTTAGGGACAACTAATGAAAAACTGTTTTTT	CASSLGTTNEKLFF	TRBV7-8	TRBJ1-4	14	NA	many
TGTGCCAGCAGCGTAGACCCGGGTAGCTCCTACGAGCAGTACTTC	CASSVDPGSSYEQYF	TRBV9	TRBJ2-7	15	NA	many
TGTGCCAGCAGCCCCGTAGGGACGACTGGAAACACCATATATTTT	CASSPVGTTGNTIYF	TRBV9	TRBJ1-3	15	NA	few
TGTGCCAGCAGCTCCCGGACTAGCGGGAGGTGGACCTACAATGAGCAGTTCTTC	CASSSRTSGRWTYNEQFF	TRBV7-8	TRBJ2-1	18	TRBD2	many
TGTGCCAGCAGGGCAGGGTGGACAGATACGCAGTATTTT	CASRAGWTDTQYF	TRBV2	TRBJ2-3	13	NA	NA
TGTGCCTGGACCTCCGGACAGGGAAGGAATGAGCAGTTCTTC	CAWTSGQGRNEQFF	TRBV30	TRBJ2-1	14	TRBD1	many
TGCAGTGCTAGTGACGGGAGGGTAAGTCAGCCCCAGCATTTT	CSASDGRVSQPQHF	TRBV20-1	TRBJ1-5	14	NA	many
TGCAGTGCGCAAACTGGGCTTAATGAAAAACTGTTTTTT	CSAQTGLNEKLFF	TRBV20-1	TRBJ1-4	13	NA	many
TGTGCCACCAGCAGAGTCTCACAGTTCTTCTCTGGGGCCAACGTCCTGACTTTC	CATSRVSQFFSGANVLTF	TRBV15	TRBJ2-6	18	NA	many
TGTGCCAGCAGTAGGGACAGGGGAATCCAAGAGACCCAGTACTTC	CASSRDRGIQETQYF	TRBV12-3/TRBV12-4	TRBJ2-5	15	TRBD1	NA
TGTGCCAGTAGAACCGGGACAGGAGGGACCGGGGAGCTGTTTTTT	CASRTGTGGTGELFF	TRBV19	TRBJ2-2	15	TRBD1	many
TGTGCCAGTAGTCCAAGCGGACCGCCAACTGATATTCAGTACTTC	CASSPSGPPTDIQYF	TRBV19	TRBJ2-4	15	NA	NA
TGTGCCAGCTCGGACGTGGCCCCCTACGAGCAGTACTTC	CASSDVAPYEQYF	TRBV14	TRBJ2-7	13	NA	few
TGTGCCAGCAGCTTATCCAAGACAGCCCAAGAGACCCAGTACTTC	CASSLSKTAQETQYF	TRBV11-1	TRBJ2-5	15	NA	NA
TGTGCCAGCAGTCCGGGGGGAAACTATGACACTGAAGCTTTCTTT	CASSPGGNYDTEAFF	TRBV6-1	TRBJ1-1	15	NA	many
TGCGCCAGCAGTCTCCATCCGGGACAGAAGACGAACACTGAAGCTTTCTTT	CASSLHPGQKTNTEAFF	TRBV5-1	TRBJ1-1	17	TRBD1	NA
TGTGCCAGCTCACCAATGCCGGGACAGAGGGACACTGAAGCTTTCTTT	CASSPMPGQRDTEAFF	TRBV18	TRBJ1-1	16	TRBD1	many
TGTGCCAGCAGCGGACCGGGACTAGCGGGAACCGGGGAGCTGTTTTTT	CASSGPGLAGTGELFF	TRBV7-2	TRBJ2-2	16	TRBD2	many
TGTGCCAGCAGCCACCGACAGGATAGCAATCAGCCCCAGCATTTT	CASSHRQDSNQPQHF	TRBV4-2	TRBJ1-5	15	NA	many
TGTGCCAGCAGCCAAAGCGGGGGGGCAACCGGGGAGCTGTTTTTT	CASSQSGGATGELFF	TRBV3-1	TRBJ2-2	15	TRBD2	few
TGTGCCAGCAGCGACGGGACAGGGGCCCTAGCGGGAGGGCCGGTTGAGCAGTTCTTC	CASSDGTGALAGGPVEQFF	TRBV7-8	TRBJ2-1	19	TRBD2	NA
TGCAGTGGGAATGGACAGGGTATGGACATTCAGTACTTC	CSGNGQGMDIQYF	TRBV20-1	TRBJ2-4	13	TRBD1	many
TGTGCCAGCAGCCCCGTTGGCGGGGGGGCGCGGGAGACCCAGTACTTC	CASSPVGGGARETQYF	TRBV7-3	TRBJ2-5	16	TRBD2	many
TGTGCCAGCAGCCTGACAGGGACGAACACTGAAGCTTTCTTT	CASSLTGTNTEAFF	TRBV7-2	TRBJ1-1	14	TRBD1	many
TGTGCCAGCAGTTTAGCCGGTGGAGCTAATGAAAAACTGTTTTTT	CASSLAGGANEKLFF	TRBV12-3/TRBV12-4	TRBJ1-4	15	NA	many
TGTGCCAGCAGCTACCTAGCGGGAACCAATGAGCAGTTCTTC	CASSYLAGTNEQFF	TRBV11-2	TRBJ2-1	14	TRBD2	many